The clone carrying this TCR beta chain has at least ten counts. The antigen remains undetermined. The sample originates from a study of CD8 T cells in ankylosing spondylitis. Study-wide points: Some motif variants had been reported before (in reactive arthritis synovial fluid and blood).

TCRdb fed the 5' RACE reads into MiXCR, producing one record per CDR3 protein. The table records more than 300,000 distinct CDR3 sequences, 9.5% to 13% of them present only once. The length of the CDR3 is 16 residues. The germline CDR1 and CDR2 sequences are MGHRA and YSYEKL. Trimming took off 2 bases at V and 3 bases at J, with 14 bases between the two ends. The chain couples TRBV4-1 to TRBJ1-5, with D tentatively TRBD1 (6 bases). Input material: blood, either unsorted or a sorted T cell fraction (not recorded which). The TCR originated in a female donor with ankylosing spondylitis or in good health (not recorded which). The CDR3 DNA follows: TGCGCCAGCAGCCAAAAGCCGGACAGCTTCAATCAGCCCCAGCATTTT. Protein product: CASSQKPDSFNQPQHF.